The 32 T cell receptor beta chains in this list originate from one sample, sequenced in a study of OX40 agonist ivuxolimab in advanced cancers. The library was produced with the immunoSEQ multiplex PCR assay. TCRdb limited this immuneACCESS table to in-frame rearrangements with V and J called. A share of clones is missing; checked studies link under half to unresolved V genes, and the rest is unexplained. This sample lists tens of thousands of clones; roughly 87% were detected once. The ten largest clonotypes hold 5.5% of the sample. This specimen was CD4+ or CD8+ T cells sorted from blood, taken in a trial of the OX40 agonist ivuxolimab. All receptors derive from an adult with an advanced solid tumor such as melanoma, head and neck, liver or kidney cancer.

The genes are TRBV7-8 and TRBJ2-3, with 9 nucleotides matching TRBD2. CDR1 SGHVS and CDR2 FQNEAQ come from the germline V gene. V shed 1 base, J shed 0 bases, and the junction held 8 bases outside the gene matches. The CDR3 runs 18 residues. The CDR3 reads CASSLGLAGFFSTDTQYF. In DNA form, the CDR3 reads TGTGCCAGCAGCTTAGGGCTAGCGGGGTTTTTTAGCACAGATACGCAGTATTTT.

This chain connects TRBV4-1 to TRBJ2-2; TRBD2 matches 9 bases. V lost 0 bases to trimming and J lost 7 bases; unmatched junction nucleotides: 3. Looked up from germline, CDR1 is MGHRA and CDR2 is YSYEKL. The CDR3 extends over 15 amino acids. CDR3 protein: CASSQEGLAGGELFF. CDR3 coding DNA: TGCGCCAGCAGCCAAGAGGGACTAGCTGGCGGGGAGCTGTTTTTT.

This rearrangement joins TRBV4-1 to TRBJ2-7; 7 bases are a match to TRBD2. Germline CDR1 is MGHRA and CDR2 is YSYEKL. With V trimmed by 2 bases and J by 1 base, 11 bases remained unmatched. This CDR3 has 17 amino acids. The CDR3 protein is CASSQMAGVTNSYEQYF. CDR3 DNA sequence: TGCGCCAGCAGCCAAATGGCGGGAGTTACCAATTCCTACGAGCAGTACTTC.

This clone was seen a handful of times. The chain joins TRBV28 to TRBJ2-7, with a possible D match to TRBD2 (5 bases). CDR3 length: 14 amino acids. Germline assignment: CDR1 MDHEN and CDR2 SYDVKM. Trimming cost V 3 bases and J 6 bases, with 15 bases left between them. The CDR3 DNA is TGTGCCAGCAGTTTGGTACGGAGGAAGGGCGAGCAGTACTTC. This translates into CASSLVRRKGEQYF.

CDR3 DNA: TGTGCCAGCAGCTTTGGGATTGAGCAGTACGTC. It yields the protein CASSFGIEQYV. V gene TRBV5-5 combines with J gene TRBJ2-7, with D hard to call. Germline loops: CDR1 SGHKS, CDR2 YYEKEE (reference sequence). V dropped 2 bases and J dropped 7 bases, with 7 bases sitting between them. The length of the CDR3 is 11 residues.

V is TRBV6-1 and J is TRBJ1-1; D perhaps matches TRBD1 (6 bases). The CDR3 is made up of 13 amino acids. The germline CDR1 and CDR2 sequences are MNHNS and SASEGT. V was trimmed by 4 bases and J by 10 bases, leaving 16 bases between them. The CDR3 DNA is TGTGCCAGCAGTGGGGGGGCTCGCCGACGAGCTTTCTTT. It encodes CASSGGARRRAFF.

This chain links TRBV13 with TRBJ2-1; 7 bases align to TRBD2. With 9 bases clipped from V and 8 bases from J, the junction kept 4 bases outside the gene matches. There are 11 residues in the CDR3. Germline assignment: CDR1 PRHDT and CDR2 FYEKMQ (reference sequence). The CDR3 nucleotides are TGTGCCAGAGGGAGGGGAGATGAGCAGTTCTTC. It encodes CARGRGDEQFF.

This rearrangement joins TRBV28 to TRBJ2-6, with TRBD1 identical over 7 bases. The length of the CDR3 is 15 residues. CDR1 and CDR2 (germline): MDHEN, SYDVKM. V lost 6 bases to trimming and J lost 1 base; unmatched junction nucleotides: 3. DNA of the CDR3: TGTGCCAGCAGGGGGACAGTATCTGGGGCCAACGTCCTGACTTTC. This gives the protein CASRGTVSGANVLTF.

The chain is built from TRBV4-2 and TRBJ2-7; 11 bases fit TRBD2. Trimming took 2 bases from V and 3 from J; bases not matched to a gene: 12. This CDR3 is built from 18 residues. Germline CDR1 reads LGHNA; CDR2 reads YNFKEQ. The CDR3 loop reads CASSQHLAGGREVYEQYF. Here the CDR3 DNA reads TGTGCCAGCAGCCAACATCTAGCGGGAGGCCGAGAAGTCTACGAGCAGTACTTC.

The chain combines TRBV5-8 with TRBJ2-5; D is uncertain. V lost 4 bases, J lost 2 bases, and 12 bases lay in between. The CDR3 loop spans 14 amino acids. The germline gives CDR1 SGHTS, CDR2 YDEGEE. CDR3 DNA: TGTGCCAGCAGCCCCCCCCGGGCTCAAGAGACCCAGTACTTC. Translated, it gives CASSPPRAQETQYF.

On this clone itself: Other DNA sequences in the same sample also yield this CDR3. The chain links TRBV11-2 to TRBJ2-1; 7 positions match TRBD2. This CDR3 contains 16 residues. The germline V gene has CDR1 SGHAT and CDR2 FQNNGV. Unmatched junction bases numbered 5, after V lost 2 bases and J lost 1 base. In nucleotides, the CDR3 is TGTGCCAGCAGCTTACGGGGGGATAGTTCCTACAATGAGCAGTTCTTC. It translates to CASSLRGDSSYNEQFF.

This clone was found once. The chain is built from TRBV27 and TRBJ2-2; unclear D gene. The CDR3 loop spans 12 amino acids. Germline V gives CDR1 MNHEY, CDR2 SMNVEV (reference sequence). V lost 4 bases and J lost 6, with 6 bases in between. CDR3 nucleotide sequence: TGTGCCAGCAGTTCGGTTGCCGGGGAGCTGTTTTTT. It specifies CASSSVAGELFF.

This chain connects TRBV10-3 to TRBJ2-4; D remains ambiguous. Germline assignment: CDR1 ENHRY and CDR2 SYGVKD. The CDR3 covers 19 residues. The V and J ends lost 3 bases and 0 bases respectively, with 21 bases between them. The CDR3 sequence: CAISENPPGRTIAKNIQYF. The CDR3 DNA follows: TGTGCCATCAGTGAAAACCCACCGGGCAGAACCATAGCCAAAAACATTCAGTACTTC.

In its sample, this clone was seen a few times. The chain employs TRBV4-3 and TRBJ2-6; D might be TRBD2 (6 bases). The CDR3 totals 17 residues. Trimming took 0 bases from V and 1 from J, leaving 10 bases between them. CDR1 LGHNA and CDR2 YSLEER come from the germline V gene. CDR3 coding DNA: TGCGCCAGCAGCCAAGATTTGGGGGGTTCTGGGGCCAACGTCCTGACTTTC. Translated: CASSQDLGGSGANVLTF.

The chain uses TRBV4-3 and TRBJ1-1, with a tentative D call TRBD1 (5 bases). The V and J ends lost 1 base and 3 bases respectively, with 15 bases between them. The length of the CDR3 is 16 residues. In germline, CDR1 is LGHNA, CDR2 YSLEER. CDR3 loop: CASSQVGVVGHTEAFF. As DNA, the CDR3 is TGCGCCAGCAGCCAAGTCGGTGTGGTGGGGCACACTGAAGCTTTCTTT.

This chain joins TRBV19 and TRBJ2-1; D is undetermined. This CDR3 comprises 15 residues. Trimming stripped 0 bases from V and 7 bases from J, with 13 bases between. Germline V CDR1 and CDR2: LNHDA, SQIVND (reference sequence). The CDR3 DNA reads TGTGCCAGTAGTATAGATCGGGCGGTAGTGAATGAGCAGTTCTTC. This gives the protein CASSIDRAVVNEQFF. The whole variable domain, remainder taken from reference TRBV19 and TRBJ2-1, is DGGITQSPKYLFRKEGQNVTLSCEQNLNHDAMYWYRQDPGQGLRLIYYSQIVNDFQKGDIAEGYSVSREKKESFPLTVTSAQKNPTAFYLCASSIDRAVVNEQFFGPGTRLTVL.

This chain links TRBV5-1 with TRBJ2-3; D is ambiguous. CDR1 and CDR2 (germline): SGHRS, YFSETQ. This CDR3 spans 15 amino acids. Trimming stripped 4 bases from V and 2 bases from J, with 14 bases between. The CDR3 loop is CASSLDAGTTDTQYF. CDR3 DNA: TGCGCCAGCAGCCTGGATGCAGGTACCACAGATACGCAGTATTTT.

In DNA form, the CDR3 reads TGTGCCAGCAGCCCCGACAGAAACTATGGCTACACCTTC. It encodes CASSPDRNYGYTF. The V gene is TRBV2, the J gene TRBJ1-2; D might be TRBD1 (5 bases). The CDR3 extends over 13 amino acids. V was trimmed by 6 bases and J by 2 bases, leaving 10 bases between them. CDR1 is SNHLY and CDR2 is FYNNEI in the germline V gene.

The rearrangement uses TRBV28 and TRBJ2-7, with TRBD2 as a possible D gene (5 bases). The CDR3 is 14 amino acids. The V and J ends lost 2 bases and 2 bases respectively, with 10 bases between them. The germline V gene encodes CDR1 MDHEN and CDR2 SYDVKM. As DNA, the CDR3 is TGTGCCAGCAGTTTAGAGGGAACCCCCTACGAGCAGTACTTC. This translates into CASSLEGTPYEQYF.

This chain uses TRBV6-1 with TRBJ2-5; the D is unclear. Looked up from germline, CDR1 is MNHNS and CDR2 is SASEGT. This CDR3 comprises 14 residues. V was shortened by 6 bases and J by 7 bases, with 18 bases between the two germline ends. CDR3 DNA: TGTGCCAGCAGCGAGGTCCGGGCTCCTCCGACCCAGTACTTC. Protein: CASSEVRAPPTQYF.

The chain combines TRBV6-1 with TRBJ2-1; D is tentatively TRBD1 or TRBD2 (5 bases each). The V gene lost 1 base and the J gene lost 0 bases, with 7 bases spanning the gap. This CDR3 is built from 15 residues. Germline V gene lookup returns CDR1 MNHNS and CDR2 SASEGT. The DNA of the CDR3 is TGTGCCAGCAGTGAAGAGGGGAGCTCCTACAATGAGCAGTTCTTC. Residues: CASSEEGSSYNEQFF.

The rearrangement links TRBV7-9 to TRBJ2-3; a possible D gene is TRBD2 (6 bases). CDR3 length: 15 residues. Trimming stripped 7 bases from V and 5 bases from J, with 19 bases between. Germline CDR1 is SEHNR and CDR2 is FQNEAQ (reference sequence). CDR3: CASISGSPWRDTQYF. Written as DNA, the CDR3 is TGTGCCAGCATAAGCGGGTCGCCTTGGAGAGATACGCAGTATTTT.

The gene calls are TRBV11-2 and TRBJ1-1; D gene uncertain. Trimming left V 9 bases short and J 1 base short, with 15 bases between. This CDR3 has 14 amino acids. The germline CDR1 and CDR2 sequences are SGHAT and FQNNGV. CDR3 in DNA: TGTGCCAGTTTTCTAGGGTACGGGAACACTGAAGCTTTCTTT. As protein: CASFLGYGNTEAFF.

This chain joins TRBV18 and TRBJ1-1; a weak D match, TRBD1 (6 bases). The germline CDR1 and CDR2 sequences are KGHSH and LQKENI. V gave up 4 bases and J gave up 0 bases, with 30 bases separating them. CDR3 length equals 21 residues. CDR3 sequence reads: CASSQLGTLGTLPLLNTEAFF. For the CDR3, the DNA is TGTGCCAGCTCACAATTAGGGACACTAGGGACACTACCGCTATTGAACACTGAAGCTTTCTTT.

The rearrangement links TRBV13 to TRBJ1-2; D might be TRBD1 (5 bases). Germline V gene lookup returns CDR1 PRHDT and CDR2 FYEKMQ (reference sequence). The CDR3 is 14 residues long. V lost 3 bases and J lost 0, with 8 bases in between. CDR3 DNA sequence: TGTGCCAGCAGCTTGGGCAGGGCTAACTATGGCTACACCTTC. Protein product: CASSLGRANYGYTF.

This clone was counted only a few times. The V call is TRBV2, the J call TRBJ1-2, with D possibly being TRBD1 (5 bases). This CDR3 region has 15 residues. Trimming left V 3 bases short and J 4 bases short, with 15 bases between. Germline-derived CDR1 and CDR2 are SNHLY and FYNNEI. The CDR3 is CASSDASGTGYGYTF. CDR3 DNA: TGTGCCAGCAGTGATGCTTCCGGGACGGGCTATGGCTACACCTTC.

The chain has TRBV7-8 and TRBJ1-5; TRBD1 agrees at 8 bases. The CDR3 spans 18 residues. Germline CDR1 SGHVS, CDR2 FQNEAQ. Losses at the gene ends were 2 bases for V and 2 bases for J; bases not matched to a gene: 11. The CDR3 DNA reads TGTGCCAGCAGCTTACGGACAAAGCCGGGACAGGGCAATCAGCCCCAGCATTTT. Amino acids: CASSLRTKPGQGNQPQHF.

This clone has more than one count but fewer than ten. Here the CDR3 reads CASSPTSGGTQYF. DNA for the CDR3: TGTGCCAGCAGTCCCACCAGCGGGGGCACGCAGTATTTT. The chain is built from TRBV28 and TRBJ2-3; 8 bases are shared with TRBD2. This CDR3 is built from 13 residues. CDR1 and CDR2 (germline): MDHEN, SYDVKM. The ends lost 5 bases at V and 9 bases at J; junction bases unmatched: 7.

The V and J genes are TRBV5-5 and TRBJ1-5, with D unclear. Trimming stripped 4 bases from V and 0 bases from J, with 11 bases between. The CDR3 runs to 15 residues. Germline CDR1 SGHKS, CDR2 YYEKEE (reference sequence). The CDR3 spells CASSQNSYSNQPQHF. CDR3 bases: TGTGCCAGCAGCCAGAACAGTTATAGCAATCAGCCCCAGCATTTT. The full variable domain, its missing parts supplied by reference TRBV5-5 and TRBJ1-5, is DAGVTQSPTHLIKTRGQQVTLRCSPISGHKSVSWYQQVLGQGPQFIFQYYEKEERGRGNFPDRFSARQFPNYSSELNVNALLLGDSALYLCASSQNSYSNQPQHFGDGTRLSIL.

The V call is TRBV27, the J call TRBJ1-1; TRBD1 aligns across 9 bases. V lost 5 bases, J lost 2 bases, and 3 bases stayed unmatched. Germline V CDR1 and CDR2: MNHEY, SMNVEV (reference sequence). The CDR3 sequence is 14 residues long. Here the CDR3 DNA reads TGTGCCAGCAGTCCAACAGGGGGCAACACTGAAGCTTTCTTT. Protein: CASSPTGGNTEAFF.

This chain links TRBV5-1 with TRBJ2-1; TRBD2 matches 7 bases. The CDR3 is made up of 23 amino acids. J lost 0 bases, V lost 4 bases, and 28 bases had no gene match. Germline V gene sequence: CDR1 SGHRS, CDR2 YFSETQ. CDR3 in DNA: TGCGCCAGCAGCCTCCGATGGGAGGGCCGGCGGATAGGGAACCCAAGCTCCTACAATGAGCAGTTCTTC. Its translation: CASSLRWEGRRIGNPSSYNEQFF.

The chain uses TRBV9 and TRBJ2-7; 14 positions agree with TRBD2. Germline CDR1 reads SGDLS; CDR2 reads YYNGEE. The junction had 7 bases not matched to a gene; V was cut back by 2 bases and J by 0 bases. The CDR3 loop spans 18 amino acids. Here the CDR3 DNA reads TGTGCCAGCAGCGTCGGACTAGCGGGAGGTCGGGGCTCCTACGAGCAGTACTTC. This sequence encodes CASSVGLAGGRGSYEQYF. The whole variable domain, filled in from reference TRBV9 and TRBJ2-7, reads DSGVTQTPKHLITATGQRVTLRCSPRSGDLSVYWYQQSLDQGLQFLIQYYNGEERAKGNILERFSAQQFPDLHSELNLSSLELGDSALYFCASSVGLAGGRGSYEQYFGPGTRLTVT.